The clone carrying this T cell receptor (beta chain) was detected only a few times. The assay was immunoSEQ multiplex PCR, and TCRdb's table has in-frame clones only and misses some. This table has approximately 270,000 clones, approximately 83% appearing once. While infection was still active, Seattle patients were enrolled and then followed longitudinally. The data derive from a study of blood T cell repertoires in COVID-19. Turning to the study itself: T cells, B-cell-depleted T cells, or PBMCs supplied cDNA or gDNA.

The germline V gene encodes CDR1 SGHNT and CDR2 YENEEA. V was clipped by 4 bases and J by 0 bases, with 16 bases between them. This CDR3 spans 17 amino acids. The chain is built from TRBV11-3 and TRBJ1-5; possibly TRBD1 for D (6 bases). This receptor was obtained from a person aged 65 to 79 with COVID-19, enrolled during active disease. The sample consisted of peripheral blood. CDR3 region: CASSSLDRRYSNQPQHF. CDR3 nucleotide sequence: TGTGCCAGCAGCTCCCTAGACAGGCGCTATAGCAATCAGCCCCAGCATTTT.